This T cell receptor beta chain was obtained from a study of shared clonotypes between healthy human individuals. The data were produced by immunoSEQ multiplex PCR, yet TCRdb's version contains in-frame clones alone and is incomplete. The data hold 2 million to 3 million clones, with under 95% observed a single time. As for this clone: Antigen unknown.

Broader study findings: Roughly 4.6% of naive CD4 clonotypes were common to several donors.

Input material: naive CD4+ T cells from PBMCs. Subset given: CD45RA+ positively selected. The origin of this receptor is a man aged 18-30 years in good health. Some clones in this sample may be carry-over from other donors' samples.

The CDR3 sequence is CASSYRGDNYGYTF. Written as DNA, the CDR3 is TGCGCCAGCAGTTACAGGGGCGACAACTATGGCTACACCTTC. This chain uses TRBV4-1 with TRBJ1-2; 7 bases align to TRBD1. The junction had 6 bases not matched to a gene; V was cut back by 6 bases and J by 2 bases. The germline gives CDR1 MGHRA, CDR2 YSYEKL. This CDR3 is built from 14 residues.